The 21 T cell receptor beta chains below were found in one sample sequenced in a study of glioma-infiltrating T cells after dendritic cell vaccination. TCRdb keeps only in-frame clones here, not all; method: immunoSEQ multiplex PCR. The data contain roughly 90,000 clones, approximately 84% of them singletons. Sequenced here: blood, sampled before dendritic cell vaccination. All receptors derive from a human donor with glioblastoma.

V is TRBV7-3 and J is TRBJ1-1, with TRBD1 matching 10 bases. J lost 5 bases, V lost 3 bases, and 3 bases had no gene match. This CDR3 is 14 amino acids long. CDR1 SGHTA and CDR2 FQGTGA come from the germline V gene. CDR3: CASSLTGGKTEAFF. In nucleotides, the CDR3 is TGTGCCAGCAGCTTGACAGGGGGCAAAACTGAAGCTTTCTTT.

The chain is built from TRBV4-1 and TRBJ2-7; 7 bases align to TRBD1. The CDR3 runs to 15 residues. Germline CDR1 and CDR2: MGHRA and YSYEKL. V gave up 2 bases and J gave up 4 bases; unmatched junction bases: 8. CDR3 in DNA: TGCGCCAGCAGCCAAAGGGGGCTGGGCGGGTACGAGCAGTACTTC. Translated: CASSQRGLGGYEQYF.

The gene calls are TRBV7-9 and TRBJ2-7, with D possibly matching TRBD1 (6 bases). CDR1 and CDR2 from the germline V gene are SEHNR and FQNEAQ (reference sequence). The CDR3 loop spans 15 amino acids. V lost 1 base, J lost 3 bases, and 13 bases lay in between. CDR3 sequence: CASSLDRAWSYEQYF. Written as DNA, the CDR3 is TGTGCCAGCAGCTTAGACAGGGCCTGGAGCTACGAGCAGTACTTC.

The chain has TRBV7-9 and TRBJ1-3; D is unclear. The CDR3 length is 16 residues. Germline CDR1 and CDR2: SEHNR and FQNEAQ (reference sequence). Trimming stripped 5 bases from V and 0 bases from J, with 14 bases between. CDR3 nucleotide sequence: TGTGCCAGCAGCCCTTTGATACAGCTCTCTGGAAACACCATATATTTT. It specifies CASSPLIQLSGNTIYF.

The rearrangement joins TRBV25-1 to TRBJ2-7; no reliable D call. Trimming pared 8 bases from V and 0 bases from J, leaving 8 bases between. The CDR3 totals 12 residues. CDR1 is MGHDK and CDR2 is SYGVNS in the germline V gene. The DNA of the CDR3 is TGTGCCAGCGCTCCGGGCTCCTACGAGCAGTACTTC. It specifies CASAPGSYEQYF.

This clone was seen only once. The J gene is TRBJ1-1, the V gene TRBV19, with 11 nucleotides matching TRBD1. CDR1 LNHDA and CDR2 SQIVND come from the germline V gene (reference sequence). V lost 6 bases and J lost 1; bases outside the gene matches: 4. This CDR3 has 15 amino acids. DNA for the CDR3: TGTGCCAGTAGAACCGGGACAGGGGGGAACACTGAAGCTTTCTTT. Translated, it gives CASRTGTGGNTEAFF.

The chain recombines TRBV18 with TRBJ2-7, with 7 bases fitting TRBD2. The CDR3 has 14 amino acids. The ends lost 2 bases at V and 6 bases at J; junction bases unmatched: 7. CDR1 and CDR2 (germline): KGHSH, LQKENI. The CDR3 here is CASSPGLVGLEQYF. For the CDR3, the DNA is TGTGCCAGCTCACCAGGACTAGTGGGGCTCGAGCAGTACTTC.

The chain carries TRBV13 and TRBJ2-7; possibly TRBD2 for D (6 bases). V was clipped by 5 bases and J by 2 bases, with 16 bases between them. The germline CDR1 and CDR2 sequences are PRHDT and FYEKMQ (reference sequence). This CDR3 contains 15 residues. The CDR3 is CASSQMGTSPYEQYF. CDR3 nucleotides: TGTGCCAGCAGCCAAATGGGGACTTCGCCCTACGAGCAGTACTTC.

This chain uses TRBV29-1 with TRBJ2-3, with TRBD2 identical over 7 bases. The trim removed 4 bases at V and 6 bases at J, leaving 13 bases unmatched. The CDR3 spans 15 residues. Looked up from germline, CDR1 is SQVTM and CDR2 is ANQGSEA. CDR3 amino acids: CSVGWGTTLPDTQYF. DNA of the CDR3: TGCAGCGTTGGTTGGGGGACTACTCTGCCCGATACGCAGTATTTT.

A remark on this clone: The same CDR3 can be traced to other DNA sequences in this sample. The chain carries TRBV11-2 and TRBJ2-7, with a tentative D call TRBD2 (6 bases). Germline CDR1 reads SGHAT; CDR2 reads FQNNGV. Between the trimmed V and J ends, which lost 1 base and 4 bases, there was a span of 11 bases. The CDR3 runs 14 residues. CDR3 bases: TGTGCCAGCAGCTTAGGGGGGGAGTTGTACGAGCAGTACTTC. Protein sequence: CASSLGGELYEQYF.

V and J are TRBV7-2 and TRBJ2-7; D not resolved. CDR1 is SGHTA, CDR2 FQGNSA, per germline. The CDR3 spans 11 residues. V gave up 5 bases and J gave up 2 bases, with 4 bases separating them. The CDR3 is CASSNTYEQYF. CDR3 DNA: TGTGCCAGCAGCAATACCTACGAGCAGTACTTC.

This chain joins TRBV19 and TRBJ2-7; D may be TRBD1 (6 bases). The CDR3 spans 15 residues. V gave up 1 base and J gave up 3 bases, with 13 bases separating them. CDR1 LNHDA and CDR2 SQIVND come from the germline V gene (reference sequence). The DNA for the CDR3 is TGTGCCAGTAGTATAGCGTGGCAGGGGAGCTACGAGCAGTACTTC. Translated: CASSIAWQGSYEQYF.

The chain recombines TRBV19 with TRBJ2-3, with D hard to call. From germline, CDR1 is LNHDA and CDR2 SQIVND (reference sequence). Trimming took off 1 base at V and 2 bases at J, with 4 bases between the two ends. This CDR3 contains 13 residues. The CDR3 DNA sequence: TGTGCCAGTAGTATAGGCGTCACAGATACGCAGTATTTT. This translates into CASSIGVTDTQYF. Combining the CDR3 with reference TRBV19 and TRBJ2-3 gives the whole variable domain DGGITQSPKYLFRKEGQNVTLSCEQNLNHDAMYWYRQDPGQGLRLIYYSQIVNDFQKGDIAEGYSVSREKKESFPLTVTSAQKNPTAFYLCASSIGVTDTQYFGPGTRLTVL.

This chain's CDR3 is CASSQVSPDQPQHF. Written as DNA, the CDR3 is TGTGCCAGCAGCCAAGTTTCGCCAGATCAGCCCCAGCATTTT. The chain uses TRBV4-2 and TRBJ1-5; no reliable D call. Germline CDR1 reads LGHNA; CDR2 reads YNFKEQ. The CDR3 is made up of 14 amino acids. The V and J ends lost 1 base and 5 bases respectively, with 9 bases between them.

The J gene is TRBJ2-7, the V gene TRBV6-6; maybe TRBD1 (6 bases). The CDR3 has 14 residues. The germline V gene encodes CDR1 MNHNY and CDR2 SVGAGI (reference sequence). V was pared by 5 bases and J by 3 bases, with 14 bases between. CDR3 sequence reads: CASSPPGHFYEQYF. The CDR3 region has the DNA TGTGCCAGCAGTCCACCGGGACATTTCTACGAGCAGTACTTC.

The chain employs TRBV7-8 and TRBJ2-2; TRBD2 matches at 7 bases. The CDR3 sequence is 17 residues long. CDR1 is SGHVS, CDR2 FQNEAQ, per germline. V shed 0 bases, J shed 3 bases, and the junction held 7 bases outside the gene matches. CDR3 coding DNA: TGTGCCAGCAGCTTAGCGGGGCAGGGAGGGTACACCGGGGAGCTGTTTTTT. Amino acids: CASSLAGQGGYTGELFF.

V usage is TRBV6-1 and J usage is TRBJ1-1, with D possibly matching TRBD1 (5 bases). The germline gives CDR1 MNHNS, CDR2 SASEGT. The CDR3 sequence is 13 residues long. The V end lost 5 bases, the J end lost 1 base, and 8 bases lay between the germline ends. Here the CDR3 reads CASSPQGNTEAFF. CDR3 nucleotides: TGTGCCAGCAGTCCCCAGGGGAACACTGAAGCTTTCTTT.

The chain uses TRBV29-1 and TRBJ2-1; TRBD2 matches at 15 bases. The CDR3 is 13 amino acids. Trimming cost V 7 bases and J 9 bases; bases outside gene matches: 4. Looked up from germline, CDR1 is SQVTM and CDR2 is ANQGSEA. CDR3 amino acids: CSGTSGGAREQFF. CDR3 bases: TGCAGCGGGACTAGCGGGGGGGCACGTGAGCAGTTCTTC.

CDR3 sequence: CASSPQGTGYNYGYTF. CDR3 sequence (DNA): TGTGCCAGCTCACCTCAAGGGACAGGCTATAACTATGGCTACACCTTC. The chain links TRBV18 to TRBJ1-2, with 8 bases matching TRBD1. V was pared by 3 bases and J by 1 base, with 7 bases of the junction left unmatched. Looked up from germline, CDR1 is KGHSH and CDR2 is LQKENI. This CDR3 contains 16 residues.

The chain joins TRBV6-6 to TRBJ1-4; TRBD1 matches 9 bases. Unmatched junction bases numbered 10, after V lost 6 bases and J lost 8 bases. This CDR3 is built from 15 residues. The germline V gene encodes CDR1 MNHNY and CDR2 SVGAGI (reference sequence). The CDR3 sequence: CASRAPGQGWEKLFF. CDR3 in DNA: TGTGCCAGCAGGGCGCCGGGACAGGGTTGGGAAAAACTGTTTTTT.

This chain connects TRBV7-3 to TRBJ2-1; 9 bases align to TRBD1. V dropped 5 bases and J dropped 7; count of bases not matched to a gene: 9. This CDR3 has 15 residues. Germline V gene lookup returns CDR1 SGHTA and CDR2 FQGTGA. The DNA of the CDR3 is TGTGCCAGCAGCCCGGACAGGGGTTTAAGAAATGAGCAGTTCTTC. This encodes CASSPDRGLRNEQFF.